The 25 T cell receptor beta chains reported below all come from one sample, sequenced in a study of T-cell memory formation after mild COVID-19. TCRdb passed the 5' RACE reads through MiXCR, listing each CDR3 protein once. The repertoire holds fewer than 450,000 distinct CDR3 sequences, with approximately 24% as singletons. Material: PBMCs or a T cell subset sorted from them (not recorded which). The source of these receptors is an adult woman who had mild COVID-19 (a few samples of this study predate the infection). Cell type and time point are not known.

The chain's CDR3 is CSVTSRNQGQYF. The CDR3 DNA is TGCAGCGTTACATCCCGAAACCAGGGGCAGTACTTC. This chain uses TRBV29-1 with TRBJ2-7; D is possibly TRBD1 (5 bases). The CDR3 contains 12 residues. Trimming shortened V by 5 bases and J by 9 bases, and 17 bases separated the two germline ends. Germline values: CDR1 SQVTM, CDR2 ANQGSEA.

This chain links TRBV24-1 with TRBJ2-1, with TRBD2 matching 7 bases. The V and J ends lost 5 bases and 12 bases, in that order; junction bases with no gene match: 6. This CDR3 is 12 amino acids long. Germline CDR1 is KGHDR and CDR2 is SFDVKD. CDR3 amino acids: CATSVEASGQFF. In DNA, the CDR3 is TGTGCCACCAGTGTCGAGGCTAGCGGGCAGTTCTTC.

The table lists this clonotype with a few counts. The V call is TRBV15, the J call TRBJ2-5, with D perhaps matching TRBD2 (6 bases). The CDR3 runs to 14 residues. CDR1 and CDR2 from the germline V gene are LNHNV and YYDKDF (reference sequence). The V gene lost 3 bases and the J gene lost 7 bases, with 15 bases spanning the gap. As DNA, the CDR3 is TGTGCCACCAGCAGGGCTAGCGAGACCCGGACCCAGTACTTC. Translation: CATSRASETRTQYF. Together with reference TRBV15 and TRBJ2-5, the CDR3 gives the full variable domain: DAMVIQNPRYQVTQFGKPVTLSCSQTLNHNVMYWYQQKSSQAPKLLFHYYDKDFNNEADTPDNFQSRRPNTSFCFLDIRSPGLGDTAMYLCATSRASETRTQYFGPGTRLLVL.

V and J are TRBV18 and TRBJ2-7, with 10 nucleotides matching TRBD1. The germline V gene has CDR1 KGHSH and CDR2 LQKENI. The CDR3 contains 15 residues. V lost 3 bases and J lost 4; bases outside the gene matches: 6. CDR3 loop: CASSPGTGDIYEQYF. In DNA, the CDR3 is TGTGCCAGCTCACCCGGGACAGGGGACATTTACGAGCAGTACTTC. The full variable domain, rest sourced from reference TRBV18 and TRBJ2-7, is NAGVMQNPRHLVRRRGQEARLRCSPMKGHSHVYWYRQLPEEGLKFMVYLQKENIIDESGMPKERFSAEFPKEGPSILRIQQVVRGDSAAYFCASSPGTGDIYEQYFGPGTRLTVT.

This clonotype showed up many times. The CDR3 is CASSLERGGTEAFF. CDR3 coding DNA: TGTGCCAGCAGCTTGGAGCGGGGGGGCACTGAAGCTTTCTTT. V is TRBV5-6 and J is TRBJ1-1, with D perhaps TRBD1 (5 bases). Looked up from germline, CDR1 is SGHDT and CDR2 is YYEEEE. Trimming removed 0 bases at V and 4 bases at J, with 10 bases between. The CDR3 totals 14 residues.

This clonotype was detected only a few times. The rearrangement uses TRBV5-8 and TRBJ1-1, with 7 bases that match TRBD1. V lost 4 bases, J lost 0 bases, and 9 bases stayed unmatched. Germline V CDR1 and CDR2: SGHTS, YDEGEE. The CDR3 totals 16 residues. CDR3 coding DNA: TGTGCCAGCAGCCCTAACAGGGGTGGAATGAACACTGAAGCTTTCTTT. It is translated as CASSPNRGGMNTEAFF.

The rearrangement uses TRBV5-1 and TRBJ1-1; perhaps TRBD1 as D (6 bases). This CDR3 is built from 14 residues. Germline V gives CDR1 SGHRS, CDR2 YFSETQ. V was shortened by 4 bases and J by 8 bases, with 18 bases between the two germline ends. CDR3 residues: CASSPEGTGPEAFF. The CDR3 DNA sequence: TGCGCCAGCAGCCCAGAGGGAACAGGGCCCGAAGCTTTCTTT. The whole variable domain, filled in from reference TRBV5-1 and TRBJ1-1, reads KAGVTQTPRYLIKTRGQQVTLSCSPISGHRSVSWYQQTPGQGLQFLFEYFSETQRNKGNFPGRFSGRQFSNSRSEMNVSTLELGDSALYLCASSPEGTGPEAFFGQGTRLTVV.

The chain couples TRBV11-2 to TRBJ2-7, with D possibly TRBD2 on 6 matching bases. This CDR3 spans 17 amino acids. Germline assignment: CDR1 SGHAT and CDR2 FQNNGV. V shed 1 base and J shed 0 bases, with 16 bases lying between them. CDR3 residues: CASSLAPRGPSSYEQYF. CDR3 DNA sequence: TGTGCCAGCAGCTTAGCTCCGCGGGGCCCTAGCTCCTACGAGCAGTACTTC.

This clonotype was recorded a few times. The chain combines TRBV7-8 with TRBJ2-7; D is perhaps TRBD2 (5 bases). From germline, CDR1 is SGHVS and CDR2 FQNEAQ. The CDR3 has 16 amino acids. V dropped 1 base and J dropped 6 bases, with 19 bases sitting between them. The CDR3 sequence is CASSLGEQPMFGEQYF. The CDR3 DNA is TGTGCCAGCAGCTTAGGGGAGCAGCCAATGTTCGGCGAGCAGTACTTC.

The table lists this clonotype with a few counts. The chain employs TRBV24-1 and TRBJ2-1; 10 nucleotides match TRBD1. Unmatched junction bases numbered 20, after V lost 5 bases and J lost 5 bases. This CDR3 contains 20 residues. CDR1 and CDR2 (germline): KGHDR, SFDVKD. In DNA form, the CDR3 reads TGTGCCACCAGTGTCAGGGAGACAGGGGGCTGGGGCGGGAGACACAATGAGCAGTTCTTC. Encoded protein: CATSVRETGGWGGRHNEQFF.

In this sample, this clonotype turned up many times. The rearrangement uses TRBV12-3 or TRBV12-4 and TRBJ2-5; weak D call: TRBD2 (6 bases). The V gene lost 7 bases and the J gene lost 4 bases, with 16 bases spanning the gap. The CDR3 has 14 residues. The CDR3 sequence is CASILGGSRETQYF. The CDR3 DNA is TGTGCCAGCATCTTAGGAGGGAGCAGAGAGACCCAGTACTTC.

This clonotype came up a few times. The genes are TRBV5-4 and TRBJ2-1, with D possibly being TRBD1 or TRBD2 (5 bases each). CDR1 SGHNT and CDR2 YYREEE come from the germline V gene (reference sequence). This CDR3 is built from 11 residues. With 7 bases removed from V and 6 bases from J, the gap between germline ends came to 8 bases. CDR3 sequence: CASGGPNEQFF. The DNA for the CDR3 is TGTGCCAGCGGGGGACCCAATGAGCAGTTCTTC.

To note about this clonotype: One end of the junction varies from germline; a read error may be responsible. The V call is TRBV7-7, the J call TRBJ2-5; a possible D gene is TRBD2 (5 bases). Germline V CDR1 and CDR2: SSHAT, FNYEAQ (reference sequence). The CDR3 contains 17 residues. CDR3 sequence reads: CASSLNPSLSGGETQYF. Here the CDR3 DNA reads TGTGCTAGCAGCTTAAACCCCTCCCTAAGCGGAGGAGAGACCCAGTACTTC.

The chain recombines TRBV24-1 with TRBJ2-1; D tentatively fits TRBD1 or TRBD2 (5 bases each). With 4 bases removed from V and 1 base from J, the gap between germline ends came to 13 bases. In germline, CDR1 is KGHDR, CDR2 SFDVKD. CDR3 length equals 16 residues. The CDR3 sequence is CATSDTGTGSYNEQFF. CDR3 bases: TGTGCCACCAGTGACACCGGGACCGGTTCCTACAATGAGCAGTTCTTC.

This clonotype turned up a few times. The V and J genes are TRBV6-1 and TRBJ1-1; weak D call: TRBD1 (6 bases). Germline V gene sequence: CDR1 MNHNS, CDR2 SASEGT. V lost 7 bases and J 1 base, leaving 13 bases between the germline ends. The CDR3 spans 14 residues. This CDR3 reads CASTSDSWNTEAFF. The CDR3 region has the DNA TGTGCCAGCACCTCGGACAGCTGGAACACTGAAGCTTTCTTT.

The V gene is TRBV7-8, the J gene TRBJ2-5; 8 nucleotides align to TRBD2. The V gene's germline CDR1 is SGHVS and CDR2 FQNEAQ. Trimming cost V 6 bases and J 5 bases; bases outside gene matches: 8. The CDR3 is made up of 14 amino acids. CDR3 nucleotides: TGTGCCAGCAGATCGGGGGGGCCGCGGGAGACCCAGTACTTC. It is translated as CASRSGGPRETQYF.

This clonotype appeared a few times. The gene calls are TRBV12-3 or TRBV12-4 and TRBJ2-7; 13 bases are a match to TRBD2. The CDR3 has 15 amino acids. V lost 6 bases and J lost 3; bases outside the gene matches: 5. CDR3 sequence (DNA): TGTGCCAGCAGGGGGACTAGCGGGGACCTCTACGAGCAGTACTTC. It yields the protein CASRGTSGDLYEQYF.

This clonotype was recorded a few times. The chain employs TRBV7-3 and TRBJ2-2; D call uncertain. Looked up from germline, CDR1 is SGHTA and CDR2 is FQGTGA. V was cut by 2 bases and J by 8 bases, with 9 bases left in between. The length of the CDR3 is 13 residues. The CDR3 loop is CASSLSVPGELFF. The CDR3 DNA follows: TGTGCCAGCAGCTTATCCGTCCCAGGGGAGCTGTTTTTT.

This sequence joins TRBV15 and TRBJ2-4, with 7 bases that match TRBD1. V lost 1 base and J lost 7; bases outside the gene matches: 1. Looked up from germline, CDR1 is LNHNV and CDR2 is YYDKDF (reference sequence). This CDR3 is 13 amino acids long. CDR3 coding DNA: TGTGCCACCAGCAGAGGACAGGGCAACATTCAGTACTTC. Residues: CATSRGQGNIQYF.

The chain joins TRBV2 to TRBJ2-2, with 8 bases lining up with TRBD1. Germline V CDR1 and CDR2: SNHLY, FYNNEI. V trimming: 0 bases; J trimming: 0 bases; junction bases outside the gene matches: 6. The CDR3 loop spans 18 amino acids. CDR3 amino acids: CASSEAFRTGSNTGELFF. The CDR3 DNA reads TGTGCCAGCAGTGAAGCATTTAGGACAGGGTCGAACACCGGGGAGCTGTTTTTT.

This clonotype has a handful of counts. V usage is TRBV7-2 and J usage is TRBJ2-3, with 16 positions matching TRBD2. Per germline, CDR1 SGHTA and CDR2 FQGNSA. The CDR3 runs to 17 residues. Trimming at V came to 9 bases and at J to 2 bases, leaving 8 bases not matched to a gene. The CDR3 sequence: CARQGLAGGAVTDTQYF. As DNA, the CDR3 is TGTGCCAGACAGGGACTAGCGGGGGGGGCGGTCACAGATACGCAGTATTTT. The whole variable domain, remainder taken from reference TRBV7-2 and TRBJ2-3, is GAGVSQSPSNKVTEKGKDVELRCDPISGHTALYWYRQSLGQGLEFLIYFQGNSAPDKSGLPSDRFSAERTGGSVSTLTIQRTQQEDSAVYLCARQGLAGGAVTDTQYFGPGTRLTVL.

This clonotype showed up just a few times. This chain uses TRBV12-3 or TRBV12-4 with TRBJ1-5; the D gene is possibly TRBD1 (5 bases). Trimming removed 3 bases from V and 5 bases from J, with 17 bases in between. This CDR3 spans 16 amino acids. In nucleotides, the CDR3 is TGTGCCAGCAGTTTTCTCTCTTGGGGGGGGGATCAGCCCCAGCATTTT. It encodes CASSFLSWGGDQPQHF.

The rearrangement joins TRBV20-1 to TRBJ2-7; D gene ambiguous. This CDR3 region has 12 residues. CDR1 and CDR2 from the germline V gene are DFQATT and SNEGSKA (reference sequence). V was clipped by 3 bases and J by 6 bases, with 12 bases between them. The CDR3 loop reads CSASFRHSEQYF. The CDR3 coding sequence is TGCAGTGCTAGTTTCAGACATAGCGAGCAGTACTTC.

The table lists this clonotype with a few counts. This sequence joins TRBV7-6 and TRBJ2-6; no definite D call. The germline V gene has CDR1 SGHVS and CDR2 FNYEAQ. With 5 bases removed from V and 1 base from J, the gap between germline ends came to 12 bases. The CDR3 runs 16 residues. CDR3 sequence reads: CASSPRSRSGANVLTF. The CDR3 nucleotides are TGTGCCAGCAGCCCCCGATCCCGGTCTGGGGCCAACGTCCTGACTTTC.

This clonotype turned up a few times. As DNA, the CDR3 is TGTGCCTGGAGGGACATGCTAGCCAAAAACATTCAGTACTTC. This codes for CAWRDMLAKNIQYF. J is TRBJ2-4 and V is TRBV30, with a possible D match to TRBD1 (5 bases). The V gene's germline CDR1 is GTSNPN and CDR2 SVGIG (reference sequence). V lost 3 bases to trimming and J lost 0 bases, with 9 bases between them. CDR3 size: 14 residues.